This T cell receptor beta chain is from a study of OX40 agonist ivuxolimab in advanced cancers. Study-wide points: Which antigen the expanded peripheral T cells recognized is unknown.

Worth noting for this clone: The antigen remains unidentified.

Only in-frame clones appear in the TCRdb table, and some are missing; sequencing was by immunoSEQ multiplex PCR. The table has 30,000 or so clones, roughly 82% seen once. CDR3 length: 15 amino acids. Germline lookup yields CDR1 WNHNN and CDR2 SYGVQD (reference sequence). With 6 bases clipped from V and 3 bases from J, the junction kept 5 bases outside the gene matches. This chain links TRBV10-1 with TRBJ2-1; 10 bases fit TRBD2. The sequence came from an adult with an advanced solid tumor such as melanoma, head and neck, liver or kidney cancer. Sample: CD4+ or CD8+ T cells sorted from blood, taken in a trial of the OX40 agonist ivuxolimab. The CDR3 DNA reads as TGCGCCAGCAGGTGGACTAGCGGAGTCTACAATGAGCAGTTCTTC. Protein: CASRWTSGVYNEQFF.